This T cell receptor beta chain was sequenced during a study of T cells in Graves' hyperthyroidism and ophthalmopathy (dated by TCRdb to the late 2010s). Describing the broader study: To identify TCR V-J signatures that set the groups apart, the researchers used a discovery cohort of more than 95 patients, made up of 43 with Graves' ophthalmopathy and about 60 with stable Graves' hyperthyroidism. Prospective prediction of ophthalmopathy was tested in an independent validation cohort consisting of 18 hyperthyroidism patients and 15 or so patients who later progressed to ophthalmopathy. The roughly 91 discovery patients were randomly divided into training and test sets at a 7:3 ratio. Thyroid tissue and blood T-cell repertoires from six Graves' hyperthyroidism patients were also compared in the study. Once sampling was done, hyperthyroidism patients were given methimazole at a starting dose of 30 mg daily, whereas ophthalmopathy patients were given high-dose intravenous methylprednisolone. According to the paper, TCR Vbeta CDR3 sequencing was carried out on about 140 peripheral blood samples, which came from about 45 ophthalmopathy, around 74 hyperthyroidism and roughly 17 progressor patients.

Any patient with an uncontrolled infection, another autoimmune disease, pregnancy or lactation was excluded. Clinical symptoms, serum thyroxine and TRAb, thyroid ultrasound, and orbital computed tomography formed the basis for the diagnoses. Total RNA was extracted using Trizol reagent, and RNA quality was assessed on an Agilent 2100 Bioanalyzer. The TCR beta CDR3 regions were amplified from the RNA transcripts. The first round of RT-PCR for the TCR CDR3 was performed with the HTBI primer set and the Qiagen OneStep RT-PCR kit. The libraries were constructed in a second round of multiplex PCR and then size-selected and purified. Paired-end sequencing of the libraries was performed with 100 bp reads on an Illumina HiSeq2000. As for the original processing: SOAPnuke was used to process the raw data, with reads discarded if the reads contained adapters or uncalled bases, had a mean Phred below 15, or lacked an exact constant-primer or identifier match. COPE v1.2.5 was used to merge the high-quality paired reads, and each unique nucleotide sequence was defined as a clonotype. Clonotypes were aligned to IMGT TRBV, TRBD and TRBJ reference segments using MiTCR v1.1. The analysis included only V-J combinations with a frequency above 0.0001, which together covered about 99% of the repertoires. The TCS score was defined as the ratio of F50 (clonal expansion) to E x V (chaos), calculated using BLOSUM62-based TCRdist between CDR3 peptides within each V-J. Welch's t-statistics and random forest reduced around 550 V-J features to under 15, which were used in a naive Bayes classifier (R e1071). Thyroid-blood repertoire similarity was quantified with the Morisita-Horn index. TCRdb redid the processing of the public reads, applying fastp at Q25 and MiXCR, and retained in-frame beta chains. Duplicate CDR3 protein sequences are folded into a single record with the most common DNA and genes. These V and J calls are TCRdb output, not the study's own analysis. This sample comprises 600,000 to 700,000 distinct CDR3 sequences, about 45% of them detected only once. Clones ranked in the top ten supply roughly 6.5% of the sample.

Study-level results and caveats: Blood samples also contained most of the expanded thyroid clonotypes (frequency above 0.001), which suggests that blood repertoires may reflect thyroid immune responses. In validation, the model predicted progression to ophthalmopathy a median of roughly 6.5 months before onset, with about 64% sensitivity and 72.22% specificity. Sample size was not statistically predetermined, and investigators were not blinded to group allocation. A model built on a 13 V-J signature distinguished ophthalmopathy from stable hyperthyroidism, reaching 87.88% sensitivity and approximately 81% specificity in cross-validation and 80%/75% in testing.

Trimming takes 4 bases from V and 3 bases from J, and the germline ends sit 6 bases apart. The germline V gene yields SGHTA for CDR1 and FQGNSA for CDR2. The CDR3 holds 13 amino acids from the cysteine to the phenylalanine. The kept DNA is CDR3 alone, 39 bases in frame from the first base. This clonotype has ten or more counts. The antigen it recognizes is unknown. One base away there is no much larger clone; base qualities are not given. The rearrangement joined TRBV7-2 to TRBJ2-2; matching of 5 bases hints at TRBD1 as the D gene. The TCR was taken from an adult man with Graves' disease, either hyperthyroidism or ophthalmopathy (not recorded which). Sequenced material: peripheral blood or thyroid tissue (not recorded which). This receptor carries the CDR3 CASSSRDTGELFF. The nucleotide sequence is TGTGCCAGCAGCTCCAGGGACACCGGGGAGCTGTTTTTT.